The 5 T cell receptor beta chains listed next were all sequenced from one sample in a study of CD8 T cells in Susac syndrome. It was with random hexamers that roughly 0.45 to 1 ug RNA was reverse transcribed. TCRdb used MiXCR to reprocess the immunoSEQ multiplex PCR reads, holding one entry per CDR3 protein. The sample lists some 160,000 distinct CDR3 sequences, approximately 95% occurring once. Source material: CD4+ T cells from PBMCs. The receptors were gathered from a human donor with Susac syndrome.

The chain has TRBV7-9 and TRBJ1-4; TRBD1 agrees at 7 bases. Germline assignment: CDR1 SEHNR and CDR2 FQNEAQ (reference sequence). The CDR3 loop spans 16 amino acids. The V and J ends lost 5 bases and 2 bases, in that order; junction bases with no gene match: 8. CDR3 DNA: TGTGCCAGCAGCACCATGGACAGGCCCACTAATGAAAAACTGTTTTTT. Translation gives CASSTMDRPTNEKLFF.

The rearrangement joins TRBV4-1 to TRBJ1-1, with 8 bases lining up with TRBD1. The CDR3 is made up of 15 amino acids. Germline CDR1 MGHRA, CDR2 YSYEKL. J lost 1 base, V lost 4 bases, and 5 bases had no gene match. In nucleotides, the CDR3 is TGCGCCAGCAGCCCATCGGGACAGGCGAACACTGAAGCTTTCTTT. This translates into CASSPSGQANTEAFF.

The chain recombines TRBV5-1 with TRBJ2-3, with 7 bases aligning to TRBD2. The CDR3 consists of 16 residues. In germline, CDR1 is SGHRS, CDR2 YFSETQ. V lost 1 base and J lost 2; bases outside the gene matches: 7. The CDR3 DNA follows: TGCGCCAGCAGCTTGTTCGGGAGGTCGAACACAGATACGCAGTATTTT. The encoded protein is CASSLFGRSNTDTQYF.

This chain links TRBV5-1 with TRBJ2-7, with 7 bases lining up with TRBD1. Germline lookup yields CDR1 SGHRS and CDR2 YFSETQ. The CDR3 length is 14 residues. V lost 6 bases and J lost 7; bases outside the gene matches: 13. CDR3 nucleotides: TGCGCCAGCACACGGGACAGAGGCCGGGGAGAGCAGTACTTC. Its protein product is CASTRDRGRGEQYF.

This chain links TRBV12-3 or TRBV12-4 with TRBJ2-1; D remains ambiguous. CDR3 size: 12 residues. With 2 bases removed from V and 9 bases from J, the gap between germline ends came to 8 bases. The DNA for the CDR3 is TGTGCCAGCAGTTTAAATCAGGCTGAGCAGTTCTTC. This translates into CASSLNQAEQFF.